The clone carrying this T cell receptor (beta chain) has just a few counts. Antigen: not known. The data were obtained in a study of blood T cells in healthy people across ages. Study-wide results and caveats: Donor CMV status was unknown, possibly confounding expanded clonotype changes.

The V end was cut by 6 bases, the J end by 1 base, with 6 bases between. CDR3 length: 11 amino acids. CDR1 and CDR2 (germline): SQVTM, ANQGSEA. A second PCR of 7 to 11 cycles used a sample-barcoded 5' primer and a J-beta primer mix. Each CDR3 protein gets one entry after TCRdb re-called the 5' RACE reads with MiXCR. The table has 1 million to 1.2 million distinct CDR3 sequences, roughly two fifths seen once. The V gene is TRBV29-1, the J gene TRBJ1-1; the D gene is possibly TRBD1 (6 bases). The sequenced material came from blood. This sequence was found in a young man in good health. The CDR3 DNA is TGCAGCGTACAGGGGAACACTGAAGCTTTCTTT. Translated: CSVQGNTEAFF.